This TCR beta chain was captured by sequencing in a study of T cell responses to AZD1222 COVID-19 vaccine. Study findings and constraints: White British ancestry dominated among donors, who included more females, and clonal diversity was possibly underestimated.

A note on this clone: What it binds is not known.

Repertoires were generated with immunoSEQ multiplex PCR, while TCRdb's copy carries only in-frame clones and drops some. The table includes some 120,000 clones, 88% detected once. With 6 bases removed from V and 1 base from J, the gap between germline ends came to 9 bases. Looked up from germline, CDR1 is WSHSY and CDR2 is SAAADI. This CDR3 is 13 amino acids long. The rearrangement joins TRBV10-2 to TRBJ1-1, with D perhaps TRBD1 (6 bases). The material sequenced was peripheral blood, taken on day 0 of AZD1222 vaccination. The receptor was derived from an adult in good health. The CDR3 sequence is CASRQGQNTEAFF. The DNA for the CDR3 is TGCGCCAGCAGGCAGGGGCAGAACACTGAAGCTTTCTTT.